These T cell receptor beta chains were read from a single sample in a study of T-cell memory formation after mild COVID-19. TCRdb re-called the 5' RACE reads through MiXCR, storing one row per CDR3 protein. Here the sample spans hundreds of thousands of distinct CDR3 sequences, about 22% being singletons. Sequenced sample: PBMCs or a T cell subset sorted from them (not recorded which). The receptors shown here come from an adult woman who had mild COVID-19 (a few samples of this study predate the infection). Cell type and time point are not known. CDR3s include the opening cysteine and the closing phenylalanine or tryptophan. The order of the fields is V gene, clone size, D gene, J gene, CDR3 length, CDR3 DNA, CDR3 protein. A D gene is named only where the DNA matches it firmly. Expanded clones are given a class, and other clones once, few, many or no size at all.

TRBV18	few	-	TRBJ1-1	15	TGTGCCAGCTCACCAGACCTGGCGCGAAACACTGAAGCTTTCTTT	CASSPDLARNTEAFF
TRBV5-6	few	-	TRBJ2-5	15	TGTGCCAGCAGCCCCCTTGGCCTAGCGTGGGAGACCCAGTACTTC	CASSPLGLAWETQYF
TRBV9	few	-	TRBJ2-3	16	TGTGCCAGCAGCGTCCCAACAGGGGGGGGTCTAGATACGCAGTATTTT	CASSVPTGGGLDTQYF
TRBV7-2	few	-	TRBJ2-7	14	TGTGCCAGCAGCTTAGCGCGGGTCACCTACGAGCAGTACTTC	CASSLARVTYEQYF
TRBV29-1	few	-	TRBJ2-5	12	TGCAGCGTTGTCGGAGACCAAGAGACCCAGTACTTC	CSVVGDQETQYF
TRBV20-1	few	-	TRBJ2-7	12	TGCAGTGCCCCCGGGGCAGTCCACGAGCAGTACTTC	CSAPGAVHEQYF
TRBV7-2	few	-	TRBJ2-7	13	TGTGCCAGCAGCCCCCAATTGACCTACGAGCAGTACTTC	CASSPQLTYEQYF
TRBV4-3	few	-	TRBJ2-3	16	TGCGCCAGCAGCCAAGTCGGGGGGCGTAGCACAGATACGCAGTATTTT	CASSQVGGRSTDTQYF
TRBV20-1	-	TRBD2	TRBJ2-1	13	TGCAGTGTTAGGCGGGAGGGCCTCTATGAGCAGTTCTTC	CSVRREGLYEQFF
TRBV6-2/TRBV6-3	few	-	TRBJ2-1	15	TGTGCCAGCAGTTACCCTGAGTTGGGTGCGAATGAGCAGTTCTTC	CASSYPELGANEQFF
TRBV12-3/TRBV12-4	-	-	TRBJ2-1	12	TGTGCCAGCAGTGACGGCAACAATGAGCAGTTCTTC	CASSDGNNEQFF
TRBV7-2	few	TRBD1	TRBJ2-4	15	TGTGCCAGCAGCTTAGGGACAGGGAAGGGAAACATTCAGTACTTC	CASSLGTGKGNIQYF
TRBV12-3/TRBV12-4	-	TRBD2	TRBJ2-7	15	TGTGCCAGCAGCCCAACTAGCGGGGTGTCCTACGAGCAGTACTTC	CASSPTSGVSYEQYF
TRBV7-6	-	-	TRBJ2-3	14	TGTGCCAGCAGCTTAGTAGGGAAGACAGATACGCAGTATTTT	CASSLVGKTDTQYF
TRBV29-1	many	TRBD1	TRBJ2-7	12	TGCAGCGGTGTGACAGGGAGCTACGAGCAGTACTTC	CSGVTGSYEQYF
TRBV5-5	-	-	TRBJ2-3	15	TGTGCCAGCAGCTTGGAGAGGTACGACACAGATACGCAGTATTTT	CASSLERYDTDTQYF
TRBV20-1	few	-	TRBJ1-2	10	TGCAGTGCTAGCATCTATGGCTACACCTTC	CSASIYGYTF
TRBV6-1	-	-	TRBJ1-4	17	TGTGCCAGCAGTTTCCTGGCGAGGGGACGAACTAATGAAAAACTGTTTTTT	CASSFLARGRTNEKLFF
TRBV20-1	few	TRBD1	TRBJ2-2	13	TGCAGTGCGAGCAGGGGGCAGGCCGGGGAGCTGTTTTTT	CSASRGQAGELFF
TRBV20-1	few	-	TRBJ1-2	15	TGCAGTGCCAGGAGGGAAGGGGGGGTCCTCTATGGCTACACCTTC	CSARREGGVLYGYTF
TRBV7-8	few	-	TRBJ1-3	13	TGTGCCAGCAGCCCCCCCCCTGGAAACACCATATATTTT	CASSPPPGNTIYF
TRBV21-1	many	-	TRBJ2-1	18	TGTGCCAGCAGCAAAGCGTCAAGGGTTCTTTGGTCCTACAATGAGCAGTTCTTC	CASSKASRVLWSYNEQFF
TRBV7-6	few	-	TRBJ2-7	16	TGTGCCAGCAGTCCCATCCTCGGACGGAGCTCCTACGAGCAGTACTTC	CASSPILGRSSYEQYF
TRBV4-1	-	-	TRBJ2-3	14	TGCGCCAGCAGCCAAGATAAAACCGCAGATACGCAGTATTTT	CASSQDKTADTQYF
TRBV4-2	-	-	TRBJ2-3	18	TGTGCCAGCAGCCAAGGCCCTGGCGGGGCGGGGAGCACAGATACGCAGTATTTT	CASSQGPGGAGSTDTQYF
TRBV21-1	-	-	TRBJ2-5	14	TGTGCCAGCAGCAAAGGTGGTGCTCGAGAGACCCAGTACTTC	CASSKGGARETQYF
TRBV5-1	-	-	TRBJ1-2	13	TGCGCCAGCAGCTTGGACGGTTTAGTAGGCTACACCTTC	CASSLDGLVGYTF
TRBV5-5	-	TRBD2	TRBJ2-1	14	TGTGCCAGCAGCTTAAGCGGGGACTACAATGAGCAGTTCTTC	CASSLSGDYNEQFF
TRBV6-5	-	TRBD2	TRBJ2-7	16	TGTGCCAGCAGCCGGAAAGGAGCGGGAAGTTTTTACGAGCAGTACTTC	CASSRKGAGSFYEQYF
TRBV15	few	TRBD2	TRBJ2-5	15	TGTGCCACCAGCAAGGGACTAGCGGGAGTGGAGACCCAGTACTTC	CATSKGLAGVETQYF
TRBV6-1	-	-	TRBJ2-4	13	TGTGCCAGCAGCTCGTTTTTAAAAAACATTCAGTACTTC	CASSSFLKNIQYF
TRBV7-3	-	TRBD2	TRBJ2-5	16	TGTGCCAGCAGCCCAGGACTAGCGGGACCGGGCGAGACCCAGTACTTC	CASSPGLAGPGETQYF
TRBV7-6	-	-	TRBJ2-7	14	TGTGCCAGCAGCTTAGGTAGCGGCACCTACGAGCAGTACTTC	CASSLGSGTYEQYF
TRBV20-1	-	TRBD2	TRBJ2-7	15	TGCAGTGCTAGAGACCTAGCGGGGGGCAACTACGAGCAGTACTTC	CSARDLAGGNYEQYF
TRBV10-3	few	-	TRBJ2-6	17	TGTGCCATCAGTGAGAAAGTCAGGGCATCTGAGGCCAACGTCCTGACTTTC	CAISEKVRASEANVLTF